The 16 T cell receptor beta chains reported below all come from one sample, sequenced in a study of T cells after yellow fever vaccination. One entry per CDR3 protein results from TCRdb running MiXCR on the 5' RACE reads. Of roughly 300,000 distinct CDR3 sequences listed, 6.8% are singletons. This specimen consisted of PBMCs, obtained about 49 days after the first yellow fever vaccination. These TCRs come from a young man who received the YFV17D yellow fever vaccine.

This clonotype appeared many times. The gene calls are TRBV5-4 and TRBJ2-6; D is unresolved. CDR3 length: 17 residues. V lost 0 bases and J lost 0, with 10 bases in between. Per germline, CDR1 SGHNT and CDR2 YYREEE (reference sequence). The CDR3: CASSLALTGSGANVLTF. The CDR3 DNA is TGTGCCAGCAGCTTGGCCCTCACGGGCTCTGGGGCCAACGTCCTGACTTTC.

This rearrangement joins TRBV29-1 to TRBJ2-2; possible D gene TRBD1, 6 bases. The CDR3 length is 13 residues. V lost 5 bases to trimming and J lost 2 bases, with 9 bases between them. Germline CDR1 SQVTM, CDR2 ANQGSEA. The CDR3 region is CSVYRENTGELFF. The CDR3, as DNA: TGCAGCGTTTACAGGGAAAACACCGGGGAGCTGTTTTTT.

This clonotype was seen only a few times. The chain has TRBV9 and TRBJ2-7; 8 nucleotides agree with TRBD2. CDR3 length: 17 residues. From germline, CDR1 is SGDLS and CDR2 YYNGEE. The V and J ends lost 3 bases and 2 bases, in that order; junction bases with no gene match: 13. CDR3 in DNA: TGTGCCAGCAGCGGCCGCGGGAGCGGGGGACCAACCTACGAGCAGTACTTC. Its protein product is CASSGRGSGGPTYEQYF.

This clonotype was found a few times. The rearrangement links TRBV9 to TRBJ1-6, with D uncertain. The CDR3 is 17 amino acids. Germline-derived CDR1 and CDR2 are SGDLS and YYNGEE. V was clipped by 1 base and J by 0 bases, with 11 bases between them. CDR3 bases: TGTGCCAGCAGCGTATCCCTCCAGAGCTCCTATAATTCACCCCTCCACTTT. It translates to CASSVSLQSSYNSPLHF.

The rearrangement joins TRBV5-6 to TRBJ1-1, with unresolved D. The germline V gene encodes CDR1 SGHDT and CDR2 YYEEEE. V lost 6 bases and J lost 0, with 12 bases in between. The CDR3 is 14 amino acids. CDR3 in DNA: TGTGCCAGCAATCCCGGAGAGATGAACACTGAAGCTTTCTTT. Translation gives CASNPGEMNTEAFF.

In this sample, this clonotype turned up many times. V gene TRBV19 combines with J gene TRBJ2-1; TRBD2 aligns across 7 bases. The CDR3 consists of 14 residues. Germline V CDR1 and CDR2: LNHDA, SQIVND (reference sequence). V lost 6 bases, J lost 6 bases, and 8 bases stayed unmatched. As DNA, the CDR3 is TGTGCCAGTAGGTCCGTGGGGGGGGTCAATGAGCAGTTCTTC. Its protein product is CASRSVGGVNEQFF.

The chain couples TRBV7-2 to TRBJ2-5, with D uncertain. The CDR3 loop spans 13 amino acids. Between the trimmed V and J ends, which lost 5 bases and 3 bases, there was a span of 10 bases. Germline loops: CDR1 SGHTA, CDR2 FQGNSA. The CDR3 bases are TGTGCCAGCAGCCGAAGCAAGGAAGAGACCCAGTACTTC. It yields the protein CASSRSKEETQYF.

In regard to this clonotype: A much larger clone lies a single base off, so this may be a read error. In nucleotides, the CDR3 is TGCTGTGCTAGAGTCCCATCAGGGGCGCAAAGGTCACCCCTCCACTTT. It is translated as CCARVPSGAQRSPLHF. This chain joins TRBV20-1 and TRBJ1-6; the D gene is possibly TRBD1 (6 bases). This CDR3 is built from 16 residues. CDR1 DFQATT and CDR2 SNEGSKA come from the germline V gene (reference sequence).

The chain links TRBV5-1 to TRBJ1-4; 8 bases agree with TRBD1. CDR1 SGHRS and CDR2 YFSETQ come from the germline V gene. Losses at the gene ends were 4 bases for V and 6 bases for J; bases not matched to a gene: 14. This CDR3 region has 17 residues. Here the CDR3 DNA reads TGCGCCAGCAGCCGCGACAGGGGAGCTCGGGAGGATGAAAAACTGTTTTTT. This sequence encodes CASSRDRGAREDEKLFF. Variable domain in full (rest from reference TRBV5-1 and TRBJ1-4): KAGVTQTPRYLIKTRGQQVTLSCSPISGHRSVSWYQQTPGQGLQFLFEYFSETQRNKGNFPGRFSGRQFSNSRSEMNVSTLELGDSALYLCASSRDRGAREDEKLFFGSGTQLSVL.

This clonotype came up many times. The CDR3 region has the DNA TGCGCCAGCAGCTTGATGGAGGGGGGACAAGAGACCCAGTACTTC. Translation: CASSLMEGGQETQYF. The chain is built from TRBV5-1 and TRBJ2-5; D possibly matches TRBD1 or TRBD2 (6 bases each). CDR3 length: 15 residues. V shed 1 base and J shed 2 bases, with 12 bases lying between them. Germline V gene data show CDR1 as SGHRS and CDR2 as YFSETQ.

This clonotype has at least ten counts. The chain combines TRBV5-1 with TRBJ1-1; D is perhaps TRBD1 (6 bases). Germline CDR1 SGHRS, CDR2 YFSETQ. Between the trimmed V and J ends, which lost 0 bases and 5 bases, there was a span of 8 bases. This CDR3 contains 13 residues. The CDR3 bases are TGCGCCAGCAGCTTGGGGGACATTACTGAAGCTTTCTTT. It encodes CASSLGDITEAFF.

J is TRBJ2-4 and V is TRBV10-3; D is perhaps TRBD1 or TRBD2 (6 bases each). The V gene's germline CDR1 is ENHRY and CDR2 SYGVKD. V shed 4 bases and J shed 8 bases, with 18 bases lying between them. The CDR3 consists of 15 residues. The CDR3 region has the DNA TGTGCCATCAGTGTTGGTGGGGGGCACCGGGACATTCAGTACTTC. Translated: CAISVGGGHRDIQYF.

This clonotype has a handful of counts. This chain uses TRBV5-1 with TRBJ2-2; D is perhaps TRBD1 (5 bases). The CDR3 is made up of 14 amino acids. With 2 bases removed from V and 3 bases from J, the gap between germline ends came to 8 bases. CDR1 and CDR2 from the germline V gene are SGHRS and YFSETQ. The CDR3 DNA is TGCGCCAGCAGCTTCACAGGATACACCGGGGAGCTGTTTTTT. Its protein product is CASSFTGYTGELFF.

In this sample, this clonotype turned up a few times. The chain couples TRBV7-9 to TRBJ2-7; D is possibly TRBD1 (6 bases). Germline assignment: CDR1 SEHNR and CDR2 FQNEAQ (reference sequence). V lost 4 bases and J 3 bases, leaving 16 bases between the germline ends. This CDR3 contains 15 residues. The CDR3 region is CASSSRAGVGYEQYF. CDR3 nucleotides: TGTGCCAGCAGCTCCCGGGCAGGGGTAGGCTACGAGCAGTACTTC. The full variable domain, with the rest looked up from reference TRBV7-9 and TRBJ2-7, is DTGVSQNPRHKITKRGQNVTFRCDPISEHNRLYWYRQTLGQGPEFLTYFQNEAQLEKSRLLSDRFSAERPKGSFSTLEIQRTEQGDSAMYLCASSSRAGVGYEQYFGPGTRLTVT.

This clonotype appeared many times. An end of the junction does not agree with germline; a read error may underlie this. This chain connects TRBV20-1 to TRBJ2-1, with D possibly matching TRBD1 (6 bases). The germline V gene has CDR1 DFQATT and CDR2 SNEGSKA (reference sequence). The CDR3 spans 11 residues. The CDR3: CSASGDNEQFF. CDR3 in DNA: TGCAGTGCTAGCGGGGACAACGAGCAGTTCTTC.

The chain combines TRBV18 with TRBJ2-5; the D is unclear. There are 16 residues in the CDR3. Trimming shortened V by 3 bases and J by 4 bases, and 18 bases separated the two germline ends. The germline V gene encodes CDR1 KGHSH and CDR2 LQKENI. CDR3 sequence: CASSPTLEVQRETQYF. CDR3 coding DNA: TGTGCCAGCTCACCTACCTTAGAGGTCCAAAGAGAGACCCAGTACTTC.